This T cell receptor (beta chain) is drawn from a study of Ad26.COV2.S vaccination and SARS-CoV-2 variants. General study findings and limits: Comparability of non-spike TCR breadth was observed across vaccine and placebo recipients.

The treatment was: 15 to 20 received Ad26.COV2.S at low or high dose, single or two shots; roughly five received placebo; per-sample allocation not given. Sampling took place 63 days after the first vaccine or placebo injection. J was trimmed by 2 bases and V by 4 bases; bases with no gene match: 5. The length of the CDR3 is 14 residues. Germline lookup yields CDR1 LNHDA and CDR2 SQIVND (reference sequence). TCRdb's copy holds only in-frame clones and misses some; the assay was immunoSEQ multiplex PCR. The profile shows about 680,000 clones, more than 70% of them singletons. Concerning this clone itself: Its cognate antigen is unknown.

The chain couples TRBV19 to TRBJ2-7, with 7 bases identical to TRBD1. Sequenced material: peripheral blood, taken in a trial of Ad26.COV2.S vaccine versus placebo. The receptor was derived from a person between 18 and 59 years old who received the Ad26.COV2.S COVID-19 vaccine or a placebo. CDR3 coding DNA: TGTGCCAGTAGTACCGACAGGGCGACCTACGAGCAGTACTTC. It yields the protein CASSTDRATYEQYF.